This TCR beta chain was documented in a study of Ad26.COV2.S vaccination and SARS-CoV-2 variants. Regarding the study as a whole: Reportedly, spike-specific CD8+ and CD4+ T cell responses achieved substantial breadth once vaccination had taken place.

Assay used: immunoSEQ multiplex PCR; TCRdb lists only in-frame clones, some missing. The table records 300,000 to 350,000 clones, 70% to 90% of them present only once. Treatment specified: over 15 received Ad26.COV2.S at low or high dose, single or two shots; about 5 received placebo; per-sample allocation not given. Samples were taken on day 63 after the first vaccine or placebo injection. As for this clone: No antigen is known for it.

Germline V gene data show CDR1 as MNHEY and CDR2 as SVGAGI. With 5 bases removed from V and 6 bases from J, the gap between germline ends came to 15 bases. The CDR3 runs 14 residues. The material was peripheral blood, obtained in a trial of Ad26.COV2.S vaccine versus placebo. This chain connects TRBV6-5 to TRBJ2-3; D is ambiguous. This clonotype was sampled from a person aged 18-65 years who received the Ad26.COV2.S COVID-19 vaccine or a placebo. The CDR3 reads CASSPTPIGDTQYF. CDR3 in DNA: TGTGCCAGCAGTCCTACCCCGATCGGGGATACGCAGTATTTT.